This passage covers 2 T cell receptor beta chains from one sample sequenced in a study of blood T cells in healthy people across ages (dated by TCRdb to about 2015). The library was made by 5' RACE. The sample was run on an Illumina HiSeq 2500. A second roughly 6 to 11 cycle PCR used a sample-barcoded 5' primer and a J-beta primer mix. The public reads were quality trimmed at Q25 with fastp and then assembled into clones with MiXCR by TCRdb, keeping productive beta chains. Rows are unified per CDR3 protein, each entry keeping the most common DNA and genes. The sample table records over 700,000 distinct CDR3 sequences; 20% to 30% of these occur just once. 9.4% of the sample is in the top ten clones. The data were also submitted as part of a second study, on T cells of mothers and their children.

The sample comprised blood. The receptor set was obtained from a boy aged 5 to 17 in good health.

For this clonotype: Germline and junction disagree at one end, which may indicate a read error. The V gene is TRBV6-2 or TRBV6-3, the J gene TRBJ2-7; TRBD1 aligns across 7 bases. CDR3 size: 13 residues. Germline CDR1 MNHEY, CDR2 SVGEGT. The CDR3 DNA is TGTGCCAGCAGTAACTCCGGGACAGCCGAGCAGTACTTC. It specifies CASSNSGTAEQYF.

This chain connects TRBV6-6 to TRBJ2-1; D unresolved. The V end was cut by 8 bases, the J end by 4 bases, with 21 bases between. This CDR3 has 16 residues. Germline V gives CDR1 MNHNY, CDR2 SVGAGI (reference sequence). CDR3 bases: TGTGCCAGCGAAGGGTTCCGTGTTGAGTCTTACAATGAGCAGTTCTTC. Residues: CASEGFRVESYNEQFF.